The entry below describes one T cell receptor beta chain. These data belong to a study of blood T cell repertoires in COVID-19. Repertoires were generated with immunoSEQ multiplex PCR, while TCRdb's copy carries only in-frame clones and drops some. The table shows 200,000 or so clones, with 86% occurring only once. Germline values: CDR1 SGHTA, CDR2 FQGTGA. V was pared by 0 bases and J by 4 bases, with 12 bases between. This CDR3 has 15 residues. This TCR was recovered from a middle-aged woman with acute COVID-19. Input material: PBMCs or T cells enriched from blood (not recorded which). This rearrangement joins TRBV7-3 to TRBJ1-2; D is undetermined. CDR3 nucleotides: TGTGCCAGCAGCTTAACCCCTTCGGGTCCCTATGGCTACACCTTC. The encoded protein is CASSLTPSGPYGYTF.